The rows below give T cell receptor beta chains drawn from one sample of a study of blood T cell repertoires in COVID-19. Sequencing was performed with immunoSEQ multiplex PCR; in TCRdb, only in-frame clones are kept and a portion is missing. The sample has around 67,000 clones; about 91% are singletons. The sequenced sample consisted of peripheral blood. All receptors derive from an elderly woman with active or convalescent COVID-19. Each CDR3 is given with its conserved first and last residue. Fields, in order: V gene, CDR3 length, J gene, CDR3 protein.

v_gene: TRBV3-1/TRBV3-2; len: 16; j_gene: TRBJ1-5; CDR3aa: CASSQDWGGGNQPQHF
v_gene: TRBV11-3; len: 14; j_gene: TRBJ2-7; CDR3aa: CASSVGLAGGEQYF
v_gene: TRBV12-5; len: 14; j_gene: TRBJ1-5; CDR3aa: CASGLGGLNQPQHF
v_gene: TRBV7-2; len: 15; j_gene: TRBJ1-1; CDR3aa: CASSPGTAQHTEAFF
v_gene: TRBV27; len: 16; j_gene: TRBJ1-6; CDR3aa: CASSLTPRGGNSPLHF
v_gene: TRBV15; len: 15; j_gene: TRBJ1-5; CDR3aa: CATSRGQASNQPQHF
v_gene: TRBV7-2; len: 13; j_gene: TRBJ2-3; CDR3aa: CASSLGRPDTQYF
v_gene: TRBV20-1; len: 11; j_gene: TRBJ2-1; CDR3aa: CSAKREVREFF
v_gene: TRBV18; len: 17; j_gene: TRBJ1-6; CDR3aa: CASSPNRVDRGNSPLHF
v_gene: TRBV6-2/TRBV6-3; len: 17; j_gene: TRBJ1-5; CDR3aa: CASSSLGGVRSNQPQHF
v_gene: TRBV27; len: 15; j_gene: TRBJ2-1; CDR3aa: CASSLWGQGSDEQFF
v_gene: TRBV11-3; len: 12; j_gene: TRBJ2-7; CDR3aa: CASSPQGYEQYF
v_gene: TRBV11-2; len: 15; j_gene: TRBJ2-1; CDR3aa: CASSATSGSYNEQFF
v_gene: TRBV5-6; len: 16; j_gene: TRBJ1-3; CDR3aa: CASSPTPRDSGNTIYF
v_gene: TRBV30; len: 13; j_gene: TRBJ1-6; CDR3aa: CAWRDTYNSPLHF
v_gene: TRBV12-2; len: 15; j_gene: TRBJ1-5; CDR3aa: CASRPVGRKNQPQHF
v_gene: TRBV28; len: 15; j_gene: TRBJ2-2; CDR3aa: CATTSGGTNTGELFF
v_gene: TRBV15; len: 17; j_gene: TRBJ1-4; CDR3aa: CATSRGYGQGDNEKLFF
v_gene: TRBV13; len: 14; j_gene: TRBJ2-3; CDR3aa: CASSLASGRDTQYF
v_gene: TRBV5-1; len: 14; j_gene: TRBJ2-7; CDR3aa: CASSPVPSSYEQYF
v_gene: TRBV3-1/TRBV3-2; len: 14; j_gene: TRBJ2-1; CDR3aa: CASSRTMGSREQFF
v_gene: TRBV12-5; len: 13; j_gene: TRBJ1-2; CDR3aa: CASGSAVLYGYTF
v_gene: TRBV5-1; len: 15; j_gene: TRBJ2-2; CDR3aa: CASRPGTGNTGELFF
v_gene: TRBV27; len: 13; j_gene: TRBJ2-1; CDR3aa: CASRRTGFNEQFF
v_gene: TRBV7-3; len: 15; j_gene: TRBJ1-2; CDR3aa: CASSLEGQGAAGYTF
v_gene: TRBV25-1; len: 16; j_gene: TRBJ2-5; CDR3aa: CASSALRESEQETQYF
v_gene: TRBV3-1/TRBV3-2; len: 20; j_gene: TRBJ2-4; CDR3aa: CASSQDGGLPPEGAKNIQYF
v_gene: TRBV29-1; len: 10; j_gene: TRBJ1-1; CDR3aa: CSVGDIEAFF
v_gene: TRBV7-9; len: 16; j_gene: TRBJ1-6; CDR3aa: CASSRGQGTYNSPLHF
v_gene: TRBV28; len: 13; j_gene: TRBJ2-3; CDR3aa: CASSLRGPDTQYF
v_gene: TRBV19; len: 15; j_gene: TRBJ2-5; CDR3aa: CASSIEAGTQETQYF
v_gene: TRBV11-2; len: 16; j_gene: TRBJ2-5; CDR3aa: CASNRRGWRPEETQYF
v_gene: TRBV11-3; len: 15; j_gene: TRBJ2-1; CDR3aa: CASSFRGQGYNEQFF
v_gene: TRBV19; len: 13; j_gene: TRBJ1-5; CDR3aa: CASVGVRGEPQHF
v_gene: TRBV25-1; len: 15; j_gene: TRBJ2-1; CDR3aa: CASSETLGLGNEQFF
v_gene: TRBV3-1/TRBV3-2; len: 16; j_gene: TRBJ1-3; CDR3aa: CASSQSPQGSGNTIYF
v_gene: TRBV7-8; len: 13; j_gene: TRBJ1-1; CDR3aa: CASSFPHTWEAFF
v_gene: TRBV7-2; len: 15; j_gene: TRBJ2-1; CDR3aa: CASSPTSGRAGEQFF
v_gene: TRBV3-1/TRBV3-2; len: 15; j_gene: TRBJ2-1; CDR3aa: CASSLTWATGNEQFF
v_gene: TRBV5-5; len: 14; j_gene: TRBJ1-2; CDR3aa: CASTPQGADYGYTF
v_gene: TRBV19; len: 14; j_gene: TRBJ2-3; CDR3aa: CASSKGVRTDTQYF
v_gene: TRBV25-1; len: 16; j_gene: TRBJ1-2; CDR3aa: CASSEFGLRAGYGYTF
v_gene: TRBV6-5; len: 12; j_gene: TRBJ1-4; CDR3aa: CASGRVDEKLFF
v_gene: TRBV5-4; len: 12; j_gene: TRBJ1-2; CDR3aa: CASSFSGNGYTF
v_gene: TRBV19; len: 12; j_gene: TRBJ1-5; CDR3aa: CATRGPNQPQHF
v_gene: TRBV10-1; len: 14; j_gene: TRBJ2-3; CDR3aa: CASRAQGPTDTQYF
v_gene: TRBV2; len: 16; j_gene: TRBJ2-3; CDR3aa: CATSGGGTSLTDTQYF
v_gene: TRBV6-5; len: 14; j_gene: TRBJ1-1; CDR3aa: CASSYSPGVPEAFF
v_gene: TRBV5-1; len: 18; j_gene: TRBJ1-2; CDR3aa: CASSPRPGQGTAGYGYTF
v_gene: TRBV7-9; len: 15; j_gene: TRBJ2-1; CDR3aa: CASSLVKDRGGEQFF